The 12 T cell receptor beta chains below were found in one sample sequenced in a study of blood T cell repertoires in COVID-19. Assay used: immunoSEQ multiplex PCR; TCRdb lists only in-frame clones, some missing. The data hold some 460,000 clones, with around 87% observed a single time. Sequencing was done on a sample of PBMCs or T cells enriched from blood (not recorded which). Receptors originate from a woman in her late teens or twenties who had recovered from COVID-19.

The chain joins TRBV3-1 (or the pseudogene TRBV3-2) to TRBJ2-2; 7 nucleotides match TRBD2. CDR3 length equals 15 residues. Looked up from germline, CDR1 is LGHDT and CDR2 is YNNKEL (reference sequence). The V segment lost 4 bases and the J segment 1 base; nucleotides outside the gene matches: 3. CDR3 residues: CASSPSGENTGELFF. CDR3 nucleotides: TGTGCCAGCAGCCCCAGCGGGGAGAACACCGGGGAGCTGTTTTTT.

The chain links TRBV3-1 (or the pseudogene TRBV3-2) to TRBJ2-2, with D perhaps TRBD2 (6 bases). The CDR3 has 19 amino acids. Trimming removed 3 bases from V and 1 base from J, with 21 bases in between. Germline CDR1 reads LGHDT; CDR2 reads YNNKEL (reference sequence). CDR3 region: CASSHDRGLALRNTGELFF. Written as DNA, the CDR3 is TGTGCCAGCAGCCACGACAGAGGGCTAGCGTTACGGAACACCGGGGAGCTGTTTTTT.

This clone was recorded only once. The chain combines TRBV15 with TRBJ1-1; D gene uncertain. Per germline, CDR1 LNHNV and CDR2 YYDKDF (reference sequence). This CDR3 contains 13 residues. The V gene lost 2 bases and the J gene lost 0 bases, with 4 bases spanning the gap. CDR3 in amino acids: CATSRLVNTEAFF. CDR3 nucleotide sequence: TGTGCCACCAGCAGACTAGTGAACACTGAAGCTTTCTTT.

The count of this clone is one. The chain combines TRBV7-9 with TRBJ1-2; possible D gene TRBD1, 5 bases. Germline V gives CDR1 SEHNR, CDR2 FQNEAQ (reference sequence). The length of the CDR3 is 13 residues. Deletions cut 5 bases from V and 6 bases from J, with 13 bases between. CDR3 sequence reads: CASSREGLDGYTF. The DNA for the CDR3 is TGTGCCAGCAGCAGGGAGGGACTGGATGGCTACACCTTC.

The chain has TRBV7-6 and TRBJ2-5, with 7 bases lining up with TRBD2. V shed 6 bases and J 5 bases; nucleotides not matched to a gene: 12. This CDR3 spans 15 amino acids. The germline V gene encodes CDR1 SGHVS and CDR2 FNYEAQ. The chain's CDR3 is CASSPMTSTVETQYF. DNA of the CDR3: TGTGCCAGCAGTCCCATGACTAGCACGGTCGAGACCCAGTACTTC.

Here the CDR3 reads CASSDHRGATDTQYF. CDR3 nucleotides: TGTGCCAGCAGCGACCACAGGGGCGCCACAGATACGCAGTATTTT. The J gene is TRBJ2-3, the V gene TRBV5-4; 7 nucleotides agree with TRBD1. Germline V gene sequence: CDR1 SGHNT, CDR2 YYREEE (reference sequence). The CDR3 has 15 residues. V dropped 4 bases and J dropped 2; count of bases not matched to a gene: 7.

In its sample, this clone was seen a few times. The chain uses TRBV29-1 and TRBJ1-1; D ambiguous. Germline lookup yields CDR1 SQVTM and CDR2 ANQGSEA. This CDR3 comprises 10 residues. V shed 3 bases and J shed 7 bases, with 6 bases lying between them. Here the CDR3 reads CSVDVDEAFF. The CDR3 coding sequence is TGCAGCGTTGACGTAGATGAAGCTTTCTTT.

This sequence joins TRBV11-2 and TRBJ2-1, with TRBD2 matching over 9 bases. The ends lost 2 bases at V and 8 bases at J; junction bases unmatched: 7. The germline V gene has CDR1 SGHAT and CDR2 FQNNGV. CDR3 size: 15 residues. The CDR3 loop is CASSLNAGGLDEQFF. In DNA, the CDR3 is TGTGCCAGCAGCTTAAACGCGGGGGGGCTCGATGAGCAGTTCTTC.

The chain couples TRBV7-9 to TRBJ1-3; D remains ambiguous. CDR1 SEHNR and CDR2 FQNEAQ come from the germline V gene (reference sequence). The CDR3 extends over 16 amino acids. Trimming removed 5 bases from V and 0 bases from J, with 14 bases in between. In DNA, the CDR3 is TGTGCCAGCAGCGCCCTTAGCCTCAACTCTGGAAACACCATATATTTT. It encodes CASSALSLNSGNTIYF. The full variable domain, rest sourced from reference TRBV7-9 and TRBJ1-3, is DTGVSQNPRHKITKRGQNVTFRCDPISEHNRLYWYRQTLGQGPEFLTYFQNEAQLEKSRLLSDRFSAERPKGSFSTLEIQRTEQGDSAMYLCASSALSLNSGNTIYFGEGSWLTVV.

The chain combines TRBV7-2 with TRBJ2-5, with TRBD1 identical over 7 bases. This CDR3 has 14 residues. Germline lookup yields CDR1 SGHTA and CDR2 FQGNSA. V lost 1 base to trimming and J lost 5 bases; unmatched junction nucleotides: 4. As DNA, the CDR3 is TGTGCCAGCAGCTTAGGACAGGGTTACGAGACCCAGTACTTC. Translating gives CASSLGQGYETQYF.

The gene calls are TRBV19 and TRBJ1-1; no definite D call. This CDR3 comprises 14 residues. The germline V and J ends were trimmed by 10 bases and 4 bases, with 19 bases remaining between them. CDR1 and CDR2 (germline): LNHDA, SQIVND (reference sequence). Written as DNA, the CDR3 is TGTGCCACCACCTCCTACTCCAGAGGCACTGAAGCTTTCTTT. Its translation: CATTSYSRGTEAFF. Combining the CDR3 with reference TRBV19 and TRBJ1-1 gives the whole variable domain DGGITQSPKYLFRKEGQNVTLSCEQNLNHDAMYWYRQDPGQGLRLIYYSQIVNDFQKGDIAEGYSVSREKKESFPLTVTSAQKNPTAFYLCATTSYSRGTEAFFGQGTRLTVV.

The chain combines TRBV4-2 with TRBJ1-1, with D possibly matching TRBD1 (5 bases). CDR3 length: 13 residues. Trimming left V 3 bases short and J 5 bases short, with 10 bases between. Per germline, CDR1 LGHNA and CDR2 YNFKEQ. The CDR3 bases are TGTGCCAGCAGCCACTGGGCAGGGACTGAAGCTTTCTTT. Amino acids: CASSHWAGTEAFF.